This TCR beta chain was retrieved from a study of T cells in Graves' hyperthyroidism and ophthalmopathy. This clonotype was recorded many times. Regions amplified from RNA transcripts were the TCR beta CDR3 regions. The TCR CDR3 was amplified in a first-round RT-PCR using the HTBI primer set. TCRdb redid the calling of the multiplex PCR reads with MiXCR, one entry per CDR3 protein. The table has 700,000 or so distinct CDR3 sequences, approximately 15% seen once. V shed 4 bases and J 7 bases; nucleotides not matched to a gene: 10. There are 15 residues in the CDR3. Germline-derived CDR1 and CDR2 are LGHNA and YSLEER.

This TCR was recovered from a woman between 50 and 59 years old with Graves' ophthalmopathy. The chain recombines TRBV4-3 with TRBJ2-7; 10 bases fit TRBD2. The material sequenced was blood. In DNA form, the CDR3 reads TGCGCCAGCAGCCGAGAAGCGGGAGGGCCGGGGGAGCAGTACTTC. It translates to CASSREAGGPGEQYF.